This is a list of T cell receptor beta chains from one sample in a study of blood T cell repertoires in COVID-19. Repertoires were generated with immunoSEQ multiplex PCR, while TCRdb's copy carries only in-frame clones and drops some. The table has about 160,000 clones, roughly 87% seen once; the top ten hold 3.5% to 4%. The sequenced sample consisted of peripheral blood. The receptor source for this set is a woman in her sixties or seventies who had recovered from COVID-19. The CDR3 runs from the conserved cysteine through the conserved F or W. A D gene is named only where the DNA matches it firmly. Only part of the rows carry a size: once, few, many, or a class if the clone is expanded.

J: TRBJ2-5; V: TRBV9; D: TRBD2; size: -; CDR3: CASSVAGLAGETQYF; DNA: TGTGCCAGCAGCGTAGCTGGACTAGCGGGGGAGACCCAGTACTTC
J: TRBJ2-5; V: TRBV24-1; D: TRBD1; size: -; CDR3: CATSDRGQQETQYF; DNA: TGTGCCACCAGTGATCGGGGACAGCAAGAGACCCAGTACTTC
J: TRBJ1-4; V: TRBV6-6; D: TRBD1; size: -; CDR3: CASSPRTGSATNEKLFF; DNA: TGTGCCAGCAGTCCCCGGACAGGGTCTGCAACTAATGAAAAACTGTTTTTT
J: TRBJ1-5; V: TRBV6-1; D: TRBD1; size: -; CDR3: CASSEDRGLSQPQHF; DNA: TGTGCCAGCAGTGAAGACAGGGGGCTCAGTCAGCCCCAGCATTTT
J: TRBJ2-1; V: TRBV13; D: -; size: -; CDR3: CASSPRMSSYNEQFF; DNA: TGTGCCAGCAGCCCGAGGATGAGCTCCTACAATGAGCAGTTCTTC
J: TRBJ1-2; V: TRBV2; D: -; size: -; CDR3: CASSESDYGYTF; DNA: TGTGCCAGCAGTGAGTCTGACTATGGCTACACCTTC
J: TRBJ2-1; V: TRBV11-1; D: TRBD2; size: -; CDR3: CASSLSRPGREQFF; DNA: TGTGCCAGCAGCTTATCGAGGCCCGGGAGGGAGCAGTTCTTC
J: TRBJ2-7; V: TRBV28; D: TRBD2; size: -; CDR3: CASRIGTSGGAQQYF; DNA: TGTGCCAGCAGAATTGGAACTAGCGGGGGGGCACAGCAGTACTTC
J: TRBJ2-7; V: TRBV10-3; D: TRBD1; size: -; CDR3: CAIGGQGVEEQYF; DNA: TGTGCCATCGGGGGACAGGGGGTGGAGGAGCAGTACTTC
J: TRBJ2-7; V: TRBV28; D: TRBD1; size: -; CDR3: CASSSGQGLYEQYF; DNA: TGTGCCAGCAGTTCGGGACAGGGACTCTACGAGCAGTACTTC
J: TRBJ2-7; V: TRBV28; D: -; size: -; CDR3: CASTPRAGYEQYF; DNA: TGTGCCAGCACCCCCCGAGCCGGCTACGAGCAGTACTTC
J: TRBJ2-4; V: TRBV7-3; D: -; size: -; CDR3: CASSFSGGQNIQYF; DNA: TGTGCCAGCAGCTTTTCAGGGGGGCAAAACATTCAGTACTTC
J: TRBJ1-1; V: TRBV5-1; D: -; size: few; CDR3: CASSLAYNTEAFF; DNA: TGCGCCAGCAGCTTGGCCTACAACACTGAAGCTTTCTTT
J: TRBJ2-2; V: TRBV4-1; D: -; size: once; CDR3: CASSQVVRAAGVAGELFF; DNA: TGCGCCAGCAGCCAAGTGGTTCGGGCCGCGGGCGTGGCCGGGGAGCTGTTTTTT
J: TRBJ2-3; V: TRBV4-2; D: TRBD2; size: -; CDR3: CASSRGGAGDTQYF; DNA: TGTGCCAGCAGCCGCGGGGGGGCCGGGGATACGCAGTATTTT
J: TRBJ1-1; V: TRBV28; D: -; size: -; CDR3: CASSLFRTLARGRGNTEAFF; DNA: TGTGCCAGCAGTTTATTTCGGACCTTAGCTAGAGGGAGGGGGAACACTGAAGCTTTCTTT
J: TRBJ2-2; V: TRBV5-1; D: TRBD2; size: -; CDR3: CASSLGGLESAGELFF; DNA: TGCGCCAGCAGCTTGGGTGGACTAGAGAGTGCCGGGGAGCTGTTTTTT
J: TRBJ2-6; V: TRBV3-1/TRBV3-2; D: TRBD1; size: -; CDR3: CASSRAGTAPSGANVLTF; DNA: TGTGCCAGCAGCCGCGCAGGGACAGCGCCCTCTGGGGCCAACGTCCTGACTTTC
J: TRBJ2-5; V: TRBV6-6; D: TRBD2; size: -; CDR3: CASPTSGPETQYF; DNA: TGTGCCAGCCCAACTAGCGGGCCAGAGACCCAGTACTTC
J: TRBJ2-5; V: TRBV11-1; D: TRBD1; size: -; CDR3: CASSSTGEETQYF; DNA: TGTGCCAGCAGCTCGACAGGGGAAGAGACCCAGTACTTC
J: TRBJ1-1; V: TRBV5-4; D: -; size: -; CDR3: CASSLDRLDSEAFF; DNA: TGTGCCAGCAGCTTGGATAGGCTTGACAGTGAAGCTTTCTTT
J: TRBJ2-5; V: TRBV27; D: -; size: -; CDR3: CASSFLRGETQYF; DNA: TGTGCCAGCAGTTTTTTAAGGGGGGAGACCCAGTACTTC
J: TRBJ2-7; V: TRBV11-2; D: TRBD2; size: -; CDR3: CASSLNSGGLSYEQYF; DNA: TGTGCCAGCAGCCTTAATAGCGGGGGGTTGTCCTACGAGCAGTACTTC
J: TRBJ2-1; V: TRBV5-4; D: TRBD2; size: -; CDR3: CASSLAGGNYNEQFF; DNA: TGTGCCAGCAGCCTAGCGGGGGGTAACTACAATGAGCAGTTCTTC
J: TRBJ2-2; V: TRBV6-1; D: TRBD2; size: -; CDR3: CASSDNLAGTGELFF; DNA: TGTGCCAGCAGTGATAATCTAGCGGGGACCGGGGAGCTGTTTTTT
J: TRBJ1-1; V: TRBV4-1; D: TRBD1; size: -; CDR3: CASSQGTGTGIRAFF; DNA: TGCGCCAGCAGCCAAGGGACCGGGACAGGGATTAGAGCTTTCTTT
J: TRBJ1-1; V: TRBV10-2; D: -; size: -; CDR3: CASSATNLENTEAFF; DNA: TGCGCCAGCAGTGCTACTAACCTGGAGAACACTGAAGCTTTCTTT
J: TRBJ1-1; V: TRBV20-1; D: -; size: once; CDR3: CSASPHQGDTEAFF; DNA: TGCAGTGCTAGTCCCCACCAAGGAGACACTGAAGCTTTCTTT
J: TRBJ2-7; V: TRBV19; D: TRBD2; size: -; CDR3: CASSTSGGPSGEQYF; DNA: TGTGCCAGTAGTACGAGCGGGGGCCCTTCGGGCGAGCAGTACTTC
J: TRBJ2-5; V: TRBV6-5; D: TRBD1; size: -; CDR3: CASTLQGAGETQYF; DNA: TGTGCCAGCACTCTACAGGGGGCGGGGGAGACCCAGTACTTC
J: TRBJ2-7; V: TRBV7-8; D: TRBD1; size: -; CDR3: CASSLALQGFEQYF; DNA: TGTGCCAGCAGCTTAGCACTACAGGGGTTTGAGCAGTACTTC
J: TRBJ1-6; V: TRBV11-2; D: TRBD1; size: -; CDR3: CASSLTGGSPLHF; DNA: TGTGCCAGCAGCTTAACAGGGGGATCACCCCTCCACTTT
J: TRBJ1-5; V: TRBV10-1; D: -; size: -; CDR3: CASSDNGYQPQHF; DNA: TGCGCCAGCAGTGATAACGGTTATCAGCCCCAGCATTTT
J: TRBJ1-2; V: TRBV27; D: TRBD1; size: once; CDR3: CASRTLTGGDGYTF; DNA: TGTGCCAGCAGGACCCTGACAGGGGGCGATGGCTACACCTTC
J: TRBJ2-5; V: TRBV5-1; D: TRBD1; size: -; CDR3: CASSPQTGSQETQYF; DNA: TGCGCCAGCAGCCCCCAGACAGGGTCCCAAGAGACCCAGTACTTC